This T cell receptor (beta chain) stems from a study of T-cell reconstitution after alpha-beta-depleted transplantation in children. Using unique molecular identifiers, the investigators prepared the TCRbeta library. TCRdb independently ran MiXCR on the PCR reads; one entry per CDR3 protein. The sample includes a few hundred thousand distinct CDR3 sequences, more than 9% of them seen just once. CDR1 and CDR2 from the germline V gene are MNHNS and SASEGT. Trimming removed 7 bases from V and 0 bases from J; junction bases left unmatched: 14. CDR3 length equals 18 residues. The V call is TRBV6-1, the J call TRBJ2-2; 7 bases line up with TRBD2. Here the sequenced sample was PBMCs from the stem cell graft donor, taken from the stem cell graft. The sequence was collected from a human donor who donated a stem cell graft to a child with SCID. The CDR3 DNA follows: TGTGCCAGCACCCCCACCCCGGGAAGCGGGGCGAACACCGGGGAGCTGTTTTTT. Translated: CASTPTPGSGANTGELFF.